Below, one T cell receptor (beta chain) is given with its context. Its antigen is unidentified. These data are taken from a study of vaccination effects on CD4 cells after COVID-19. Following culture for approximately ten days, CD4+ T cells were isolated. Trimming shortened V by 3 bases and J by 2 bases, and 8 bases separated the two germline ends. The germline V gene encodes CDR1 WSHSY and CDR2 SAAADI. This CDR3 region has 14 residues. Sequencing used immunoSEQ multiplex PCR; TCRdb keeps in-frame clones, though not all of them. There are 50,000 or so clones in the sample; 67% occur only once, and 5% to 6.5% lies in the top ten.

The V call is TRBV10-2, the J call TRBJ2-1; D is perhaps TRBD1 or TRBD2 (5 bases each). The clonotype comes from a human donor who received a COVID-19 vaccine. The source was CD4+ T cells from PBMCs cultured without peptide, collected before COVID-19 vaccination. For the CDR3, the DNA is TGCGCCAGCAGTGATGGGGGAACCTACAATGAGCAGTTCTTC. Its protein is CASSDGGTYNEQFF.